Listed here are 11 T cell receptor beta chains from one sample, sequenced in a study of cytomegalovirus exposure and HLA in healthy donors. The primer mix had 60 Vbeta and 13 Jbeta primers. TCRdb's copy holds only in-frame clones and misses some; the assay was immunoSEQ multiplex PCR. The data contain 160,000 or so clones, roughly 80% of them singletons. The sequencing sample was made of PBMCs. The source of these receptors is a man between 40 and 49 years old in good health and CMV-seronegative.

This chain uses TRBV10-1 with TRBJ2-7; 11 bases agree with TRBD1. This CDR3 is built from 16 residues. The germline CDR1 and CDR2 sequences are WNHNN and SYGVQD (reference sequence). The junction had 7 bases not matched to a gene; V was cut back by 0 bases and J by 6 bases. The CDR3 is CASSESVGTGGREQYF. CDR3 coding DNA: TGCGCCAGCAGTGAGTCCGTGGGGACAGGGGGTCGCGAGCAGTACTTC.

The chain joins TRBV7-3 to TRBJ2-1; 14 nucleotides match TRBD2. The V gene's germline CDR1 is SGHTA and CDR2 FQGTGA. This CDR3 is built from 15 residues. V shed 4 bases, J shed 6 bases, and the junction held 2 bases outside the gene matches. Here the CDR3 reads CASSSGLAGVNEQFF. CDR3 nucleotide sequence: TGTGCCAGCAGCTCGGGACTAGCGGGGGTCAATGAGCAGTTCTTC.

The rearrangement joins TRBV5-6 to TRBJ2-1; 7 nucleotides match TRBD2. Per the germline V gene, CDR1 is SGHDT and CDR2 is YYEEEE. After removal of 4 bases from V and 9 bases from J, the junction contained 13 bases not matched to a gene. This CDR3 comprises 15 residues. In DNA, the CDR3 is TGTGCCAGCAGCCTGGCCAGCGGGATTAAGCGTGAGCAGTTCTTC. Amino acid sequence: CASSLASGIKREQFF.

The chain couples TRBV10-2 to TRBJ2-1; TRBD2 agrees at 13 bases. J was trimmed by 4 bases and V by 6 bases; bases with no gene match: 6. This CDR3 region has 16 residues. Germline CDR1 and CDR2: WSHSY and SAAADI. CDR3 sequence: CASSPTSGGSYNEQFF. The CDR3 nucleotides are TGCGCCAGCAGCCCGACTAGCGGGGGGTCATACAATGAGCAGTTCTTC.

The rearrangement links TRBV18 to TRBJ2-1; a possible D gene is TRBD1 (5 bases). The germline V gene encodes CDR1 KGHSH and CDR2 LQKENI. This CDR3 is 15 amino acids long. Trimming shortened V by 3 bases and J by 0 bases, and 9 bases separated the two germline ends. CDR3 sequence (DNA): TGTGCCAGCTCACCGGGGCTGAGCTCCTACAATGAGCAGTTCTTC. Translated: CASSPGLSSYNEQFF.

This clone was picked up a small number of times. The chain links TRBV4-1 to TRBJ2-7; the match to TRBD1 covers 7 bases. Germline V CDR1 and CDR2: MGHRA, YSYEKL. This CDR3 comprises 15 residues. After removal of 4 bases from V and 2 bases from J, the junction contained 8 bases not matched to a gene. CDR3 amino acids: CASSPGQVLTYEQYF. CDR3 coding DNA: TGCGCCAGCAGCCCCGGACAGGTGTTAACCTACGAGCAGTACTTC.

V usage is TRBV25-1 and J usage is TRBJ2-5, with a weak D call TRBD2 (6 bases). Per germline, CDR1 MGHDK and CDR2 SYGVNS. The CDR3 is made up of 16 amino acids. The V end lost 2 bases, the J end lost 5 bases, and 18 bases lay between the germline ends. CDR3 protein: CASSEDFGGTGETQYF. The CDR3 nucleotides read TGTGCCAGCAGTGAAGACTTCGGAGGGACGGGCGAGACCCAGTACTTC.

V and J are TRBV10-3 and TRBJ1-2; weak D call: TRBD1 (6 bases). V was pared by 7 bases and J by 7 bases, with 22 bases between. The germline gives CDR1 ENHRY, CDR2 SYGVKD. The CDR3 extends over 15 amino acids. The CDR3 loop is CAINENRDTGSGYTF. DNA for the CDR3: TGTGCCATCAATGAAAATCGGGACACCGGGTCTGGCTACACCTTC.

The chain couples TRBV13 to TRBJ2-7; TRBD1 agrees at 8 bases. The CDR3 extends over 17 amino acids. V was clipped by 4 bases and J by 0 bases; unmatched bases: 11. CDR1 and CDR2 from the germline V gene are PRHDT and FYEKMQ (reference sequence). CDR3 DNA sequence: TGTGCCAGCAGCTCCCTTATAGACAGGGGCCACTCCTACGAGCAGTACTTC. Amino acid sequence: CASSSLIDRGHSYEQYF.

V and J are TRBV9 and TRBJ1-2; D might be TRBD1 (6 bases). This CDR3 spans 14 amino acids. Deletions cut 4 bases from V and 0 bases from J, with 10 bases between. The germline CDR1 and CDR2 sequences are SGDLS and YYNGEE. For the CDR3, the DNA is TGTGCCAGCAGCTCCACAGGGCCTAACTATGGCTACACCTTC. Protein: CASSSTGPNYGYTF.

This chain uses TRBV12-5 with TRBJ1-1, with 7 bases aligning to TRBD1. There are 14 residues in the CDR3. Germline trimming cut 0 bases from V and 8 bases from J; bases unmatched to any gene: 6. CDR1 is LGHNT and CDR2 is FRNRAP in the germline V gene. The CDR3 spells CASGLVPTGAEAFF. CDR3 nucleotides: TGTGCTAGTGGTTTGGTACCTACAGGGGCCGAAGCTTTCTTT.